The clone carrying this T cell receptor beta chain was recorded a few times. Its antigen is undetermined. Exclusion applied to patients with autoimmune disease history or systemic immunosuppression. Produced via immunoSEQ multiplex PCR; TCRdb's table is partial and in-frame only. The sample has 75,000 to 100,000 clones, under 90% seen once. With 3 bases removed from V and 0 bases from J, the gap between germline ends came to 14 bases. Germline values: CDR1 SNHLY, CDR2 FYNNEI. The CDR3 runs to 16 residues. This record belongs to a study of OX40 agonist ivuxolimab in advanced cancers. Findings and caveats of the study: It was also the case that some nonresponders had low normalized T-cell clonal expansion. Expanded peripheral T-cell antigen specificity went undetermined.

The chain combines TRBV2 with TRBJ1-2; D perhaps matches TRBD1 (5 bases). The sequenced sample was CD4+ or CD8+ T cells sorted from blood, obtained in a trial of the OX40 agonist ivuxolimab. This sequence originates from an adult with an advanced solid tumor such as melanoma, head and neck, liver or kidney cancer. The CDR3 loop is CASSDGAGSPNYGYTF. The CDR3 coding sequence is TGTGCCAGCAGTGACGGGGCAGGTTCACCTAACTATGGCTACACCTTC.